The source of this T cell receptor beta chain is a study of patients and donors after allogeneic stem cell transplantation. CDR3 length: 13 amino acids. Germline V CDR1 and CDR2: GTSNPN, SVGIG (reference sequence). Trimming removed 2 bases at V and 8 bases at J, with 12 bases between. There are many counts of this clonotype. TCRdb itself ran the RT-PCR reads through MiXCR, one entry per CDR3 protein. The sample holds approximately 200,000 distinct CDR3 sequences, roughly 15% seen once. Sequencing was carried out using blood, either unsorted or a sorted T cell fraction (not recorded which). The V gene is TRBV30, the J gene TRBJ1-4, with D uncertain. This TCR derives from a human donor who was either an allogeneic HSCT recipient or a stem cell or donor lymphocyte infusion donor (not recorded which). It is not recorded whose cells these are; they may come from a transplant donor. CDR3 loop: CAWSMKGLEKLFF. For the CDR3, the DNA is TGTGCCTGGAGTATGAAGGGTTTAGAAAAACTGTTTTTT. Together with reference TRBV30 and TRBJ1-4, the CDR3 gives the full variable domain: SQTIHQWPATLVQPVGSPLSLECTVEGTSNPNLYWYRQAAGRGLQLLFYSVGIGQISSEVPQNLSASRPQDRQFILSSKKLLLSDSGFYLCAWSMKGLEKLFFGSGTQLSVL.